Below, 26 T cell receptor beta chains from the same sample are listed, as sequenced in a study of shared clonotypes between healthy human individuals (dated by TCRdb to about 2020). Libraries were prepared through the immunoSEQ multiplex PCR assay. This immuneACCESS table, as held by TCRdb, lists in-frame sequences with V and J called but not all clones. Of the missing ones, under half trace to an unresolved V gene in checked studies; the others have no known cause. The sample contains over a million clones, over 95% of them found a single time. Jointly, the top ten make up roughly 1.2% of the sample. Material for sequencing was naive CD4+ T cells sorted from blood. The cell subset or site label, as the study defines it: CD45RA+ positively selected. The source of these receptors is a man under 40 in good health.

This clone was seen just once. This CDR3 reads CASKRDSTSNYGYTF. The CDR3 region has the DNA TGTGCCAGCAAAAGGGACAGCACCTCTAACTATGGCTACACCTTC. V and J are TRBV6-5 and TRBJ1-2, with 7 bases identical to TRBD1. Germline lookup yields CDR1 MNHEY and CDR2 SVGAGI. CDR3 length equals 15 residues. Germline trimming cut 7 bases from V and 0 bases from J; bases unmatched to any gene: 8.

This sequence joins TRBV19 and TRBJ2-5; 10 nucleotides match TRBD1. The CDR3 has 14 amino acids. Germline CDR1 and CDR2: LNHDA and SQIVND (reference sequence). After removal of 6 bases from V and 5 bases from J, the junction contained 6 bases not matched to a gene. The CDR3 DNA reads as TGTGCCAGTAGCGACAGGGGGCGCGGGGAGACCCAGTACTTC. Its translation: CASSDRGRGETQYF. Using reference TRBV19 and TRBJ2-5 for the parts outside the CDR3, the full variable domain is DGGITQSPKYLFRKEGQNVTLSCEQNLNHDAMYWYRQDPGQGLRLIYYSQIVNDFQKGDIAEGYSVSREKKESFPLTVTSAQKNPTAFYLCASSDRGRGETQYFGPGTRLLVL.

The chain has TRBV6-6 and TRBJ2-5; D may correspond to TRBD1 or TRBD2 (5 bases each). V was shortened by 2 bases and J by 7 bases, with 11 bases between the two germline ends. The CDR3 extends over 13 amino acids. The germline V gene has CDR1 MNHNY and CDR2 SVGAGI (reference sequence). This chain's CDR3 is CASSYRGEGTQYF. DNA for the CDR3: TGTGCCAGCAGTTACAGAGGGGAAGGGACCCAGTACTTC.

The chain couples TRBV19 to TRBJ1-5, with 7 bases identical to TRBD1. Germline V gene sequence: CDR1 LNHDA, CDR2 SQIVND (reference sequence). Trimming cost V 8 bases and J 7 bases; bases outside gene matches: 11. CDR3 length equals 14 residues. The CDR3: CASCRAGGYQPQHF. DNA for the CDR3: TGTGCCAGTTGCAGGGCAGGGGGTTACCAGCCCCAGCATTTT.

The V gene is TRBV11-1, the J gene TRBJ1-3; D might be TRBD1 (6 bases). From germline, CDR1 is SGHAT and CDR2 FQDESV (reference sequence). Trimming left V 3 bases short and J 0 bases short, with 9 bases between. CDR3 length: 15 residues. The CDR3 loop reads CASSFGTYSGNTIYF. The CDR3 nucleotides read TGTGCCAGCAGCTTTGGGACATACTCTGGAAACACCATATATTTT. Combining the CDR3 with reference TRBV11-1 and TRBJ1-3 gives the whole variable domain EAEVAQSPRYKITEKSQAVAFWCDPISGHATLYWYRQILGQGPELLVQFQDESVVDDSQLPKDRFSAERLKGVDSTLKIQPAELGDSAMYLCASSFGTYSGNTIYFGEGSWLTVV.

This chain links TRBV6-1 with TRBJ1-5; D is ambiguous. The length of the CDR3 is 11 residues. V was pared by 5 bases and J by 9 bases, with 8 bases between. Germline V gene data show CDR1 as MNHNS and CDR2 as SASEGT. The DNA of the CDR3 is TGTGCCAGCAGTCGAGATCCGCCCCAGCATTTT. Its protein product is CASSRDPPQHF.

The chain recombines TRBV27 with TRBJ1-2, with TRBD1 identical over 12 bases. V gave up 6 bases and J gave up 3 bases; unmatched junction bases: 8. The germline gives CDR1 MNHEY, CDR2 SMNVEV (reference sequence). The CDR3 runs 16 residues. CDR3 sequence: CASSRAGQGADYGYTF. The CDR3 nucleotides read TGTGCCAGCAGCCGGGCGGGACAGGGGGCGGACTATGGCTACACCTTC.

This chain links TRBV6-5 with TRBJ2-7; 11 bases line up with TRBD1. The CDR3 consists of 16 residues. Germline V gene data show CDR1 as MNHEY and CDR2 as SVGAGI. Germline trimming cut 2 bases from V and 3 bases from J; bases unmatched to any gene: 6. CDR3: CASSYTTGTGGYEQYF. CDR3 DNA: TGTGCCAGCAGTTACACTACCGGGACAGGGGGCTACGAGCAGTACTTC.

The chain couples TRBV10-3 to TRBJ2-3; 11 bases are a match to TRBD2. The CDR3 consists of 15 residues. Germline CDR1 is ENHRY and CDR2 is SYGVKD. The V segment lost 2 bases and the J segment 13 bases; nucleotides outside the gene matches: 11. Here the CDR3 DNA reads TGTGCCATCAGTGAGATAGCGGGAGGGGGCCCCTCTGAGTATTTT. It codes for CAISEIAGGGPSEYF.

The chain joins TRBV7-9 to TRBJ2-1; TRBD2 agrees at 13 bases. The CDR3 runs 17 residues. Looked up from germline, CDR1 is SEHNR and CDR2 is FQNEAQ (reference sequence). Germline trimming cut 4 bases from V and 5 bases from J; bases unmatched to any gene: 8. The CDR3 protein is CASSSGGLAGANNEQFF. CDR3 nucleotides: TGTGCCAGCAGCTCGGGAGGACTAGCGGGGGCCAACAATGAGCAGTTCTTC.

The genes are TRBV28 and TRBJ1-2, with no clear D. Trimming left V 3 bases short and J 3 bases short, with 8 bases between. The CDR3 has 13 amino acids. CDR1 is MDHEN and CDR2 is SYDVKM in the germline V gene. CDR3: CASSFRPDYGYTF. CDR3 nucleotides: TGTGCCAGCAGTTTTCGACCGGACTATGGCTACACCTTC.

With respect to this clone: This CDR3 is also generated by other DNA sequences in the sample. This sequence joins TRBV5-1 and TRBJ2-7; D not certain. The CDR3 spans 15 residues. Germline CDR1 and CDR2: SGHRS and YFSETQ. V lost 0 bases to trimming and J lost 1 base, with 11 bases between them. The CDR3 DNA sequence: TGCGCCAGCAGCTTGGCCGGGTCGGAATCCTACGAGCAGTACTTC. This translates into CASSLAGSESYEQYF.

V is TRBV7-2 and J is TRBJ2-2; the D gene is possibly TRBD1 (6 bases). Trimming removed 5 bases at V and 1 base at J, with 8 bases between. This CDR3 has 14 residues. Germline V lookup: CDR1 SGHTA, CDR2 FQGNSA. The CDR3 loop is CASSQGQNTGELFF. CDR3 bases: TGTGCCAGCAGCCAGGGACAGAACACCGGGGAGCTGTTTTTT.

V is TRBV28 and J is TRBJ2-3; D perhaps matches TRBD1 (5 bases). This CDR3 is built from 12 residues. The ends were cut back, 4 bases at V and 14 bases at J, with 16 bases in the middle. Germline values: CDR1 MDHEN, CDR2 SYDVKM. CDR3 DNA: TGTGCCAGCAGTTCCTCGGCCCAGGGCAGGTATTTT. Translated, it gives CASSSSAQGRYF.

The chain links TRBV25-1 to TRBJ2-7; no clear D gene. The V end lost 1 base, the J end lost 6 bases, and 10 bases lay between the germline ends. The CDR3 has 13 residues. Germline V gene data show CDR1 as MGHDK and CDR2 as SYGVNS. CDR3 region: CASSELWAPEQYF. The CDR3 DNA reads TGTGCCAGCAGTGAATTGTGGGCCCCCGAGCAGTACTTC.

The V gene is TRBV18, the J gene TRBJ1-3; D is uncertain. Trimming pared 3 bases from V and 0 bases from J, leaving 18 bases between. This CDR3 contains 18 residues. Germline CDR1 is KGHSH and CDR2 is LQKENI. The CDR3 region has the DNA TGTGCCAGCTCACCGCTGAACAGAGGTCGGGCCTCTGGAAACACCATATATTTT. Protein: CASSPLNRGRASGNTIYF. The entire variable domain, with the rest obtained from reference TRBV18 and TRBJ1-3, is as follows: NAGVMQNPRHLVRRRGQEARLRCSPMKGHSHVYWYRQLPEEGLKFMVYLQKENIIDESGMPKERFSAEFPKEGPSILRIQQVVRGDSAAYFCASSPLNRGRASGNTIYFGEGSWLTVV.

The chain couples TRBV6-4 to TRBJ1-1; TRBD1 agrees at 7 bases. V shed 6 bases and J 1 base; nucleotides not matched to a gene: 8. The CDR3 has 15 amino acids. Germline-derived CDR1 and CDR2 are MRHNA and SNTAGT. DNA of the CDR3: TGTGCCAGCAGGGAACAGGGGATGGGGAACACTGAAGCTTTCTTT. As protein: CASREQGMGNTEAFF.

V is TRBV10-3 and J is TRBJ1-5; tentatively, D is TRBD1 (5 bases). V was pared by 0 bases and J by 7 bases, with 16 bases between. CDR3 length: 16 amino acids. Germline CDR1 is ENHRY and CDR2 is SYGVKD. CDR3: CAISESWAGTEQPQHF. In DNA form, the CDR3 reads TGTGCCATCAGTGAGTCGTGGGCAGGGACGGAGCAGCCCCAGCATTTT.

This rearrangement joins TRBV7-9 to TRBJ2-5; 7 bases are a match to TRBD2. Germline loops: CDR1 SEHNR, CDR2 FQNEAQ (reference sequence). V shed 1 base, J shed 3 bases, and the junction held 5 bases outside the gene matches. This CDR3 has 15 residues. CDR3 DNA: TGTGCCAGCAGCTTAGGACTAGCCCCTGAAGAGACCCAGTACTTC. It encodes CASSLGLAPEETQYF.

Regarding this clone: The sample has other DNA sequences that encode this CDR3 too. This chain joins TRBV5-4 and TRBJ2-1; D perhaps matches TRBD2 (5 bases). Germline V gene lookup returns CDR1 SGHNT and CDR2 YYREEE (reference sequence). V shed 0 bases and J shed 0 bases, with 7 bases lying between them. The CDR3 has 15 amino acids. CDR3 sequence: CASSLVGSSYNEQFF. In nucleotides, the CDR3 is TGTGCCAGCAGCTTGGTTGGGAGCTCCTACAATGAGCAGTTCTTC.

The rearrangement joins TRBV9 to TRBJ2-3, with no clear D. The germline V and J ends were trimmed by 7 bases and 0 bases, with 18 bases remaining between them. CDR1 and CDR2 from the germline V gene are SGDLS and YYNGEE. This CDR3 spans 16 amino acids. The chain's CDR3 is CASGRSATSSTDTQYF. The DNA for the CDR3 is TGTGCCAGCGGACGTTCGGCAACTTCTAGCACAGATACGCAGTATTTT. The complete variable domain, with remaining parts taken from reference TRBV9 and TRBJ2-3, reads DSGVTQTPKHLITATGQRVTLRCSPRSGDLSVYWYQQSLDQGLQFLIQYYNGEERAKGNILERFSAQQFPDLHSELNLSSLELGDSALYFCASGRSATSSTDTQYFGPGTRLTVL.

V and J are TRBV18 and TRBJ2-1; the D is unclear. There are 13 residues in the CDR3. Germline V gene data show CDR1 as KGHSH and CDR2 as LQKENI. V lost 4 bases and J lost 6, with 10 bases in between. The CDR3 DNA sequence: TGTGCCAGCTCACTCACCCCGGCCAATGAGCAGTTCTTC. Amino acids: CASSLTPANEQFF.

This clone was seen just once. V gene TRBV28 combines with J gene TRBJ1-1; a weak D match, TRBD1 (6 bases). V was shortened by 3 bases and J by 1 base, with 9 bases between the two germline ends. The CDR3 contains 14 residues. Germline CDR1 is MDHEN and CDR2 is SYDVKM. This chain's CDR3 is CASSFHRENTEAFF. The CDR3 bases are TGTGCCAGCAGTTTTCACAGGGAGAACACTGAAGCTTTCTTT. The whole variable domain, filled in from reference TRBV28 and TRBJ1-1, reads DVKVTQSSRYLVKRTGEKVFLECVQDMDHENMFWYRQDPGLGLRLIYFSYDVKMKEKGDIPEGYSVSREKKERFSLILESASTNQTSMYLCASSFHRENTEAFFGQGTRLTVV.

This chain connects TRBV5-1 to TRBJ2-5; the match to TRBD2 covers 10 bases. The CDR3 contains 16 residues. Trimming removed 2 bases from V and 1 base from J; junction bases left unmatched: 5. The germline V gene encodes CDR1 SGHRS and CDR2 YFSETQ. The CDR3 sequence: CASSFGLAVRQETQYF. As DNA, the CDR3 is TGCGCCAGCAGCTTCGGACTAGCGGTTCGCCAAGAGACCCAGTACTTC. The variable domain in full, with the rest retrieved from reference TRBV5-1 and TRBJ2-5, is KAGVTQTPRYLIKTRGQQVTLSCSPISGHRSVSWYQQTPGQGLQFLFEYFSETQRNKGNFPGRFSGRQFSNSRSEMNVSTLELGDSALYLCASSFGLAVRQETQYFGPGTRLLVL.

The chain couples TRBV28 to TRBJ2-7, with 10 nucleotides matching TRBD1. V shed 7 bases, J shed 2 bases, and the junction held 8 bases outside the gene matches. The V gene's germline CDR1 is MDHEN and CDR2 SYDVKM. This CDR3 is built from 15 residues. The CDR3 protein is CASIRGQGTTYEQYF. CDR3 DNA: TGTGCCAGCATACGGGGACAGGGGACCACCTACGAGCAGTACTTC.

The V call is TRBV6-6, the J call TRBJ2-7, with 9 positions matching TRBD1. The CDR3 totals 14 residues. Looked up from germline, CDR1 is MNHNY and CDR2 is SVGAGI (reference sequence). Losses at the gene ends were 7 bases for V and 3 bases for J; bases not matched to a gene: 7. The CDR3: CASTRQGEGYEQYF. The CDR3 nucleotides read TGTGCCAGCACCAGACAGGGGGAGGGCTACGAGCAGTACTTC.